This section outlines one T cell receptor beta chain sequence together with its context. Its target is not known. Each sample had at least 6 million PBMCs isolated. Total RNA was extracted at no less than 6 micrograms per sample. The sample belongs to a study of blood T cells in healthy people across ages. Study-wide context: Template switching retrieved approximately one barcoded beta molecule for each two T cells. Study findings and constraints: The long-lived group displayed more naive CD4+ cells, plus higher diversity, than the aged donors did.

A second PCR of about 7 to 12 cycles used a sample-barcoded 5' primer and a J-beta primer mix. TCRdb passed the 5' RACE reads through MiXCR, listing each CDR3 protein once. The sample records almost 1 million distinct CDR3 sequences, approximately 50% being singletons. V lost 3 bases to trimming and J lost 0 bases, with 9 bases between them. This CDR3 is built from 14 residues. Germline V gene lookup returns CDR1 DFQATT and CDR2 SNEGSKA (reference sequence). This chain uses TRBV20-1 with TRBJ2-1, with D tentatively TRBD2 (6 bases). The sample comprised blood. This TCR was recovered from a woman aged 60-75 years in good health. As DNA, the CDR3 is TGCAGTGCTAGCTACGGGAGCTCCTACAATGAGCAGTTCTTC. Its protein product is CSASYGSSYNEQFF.